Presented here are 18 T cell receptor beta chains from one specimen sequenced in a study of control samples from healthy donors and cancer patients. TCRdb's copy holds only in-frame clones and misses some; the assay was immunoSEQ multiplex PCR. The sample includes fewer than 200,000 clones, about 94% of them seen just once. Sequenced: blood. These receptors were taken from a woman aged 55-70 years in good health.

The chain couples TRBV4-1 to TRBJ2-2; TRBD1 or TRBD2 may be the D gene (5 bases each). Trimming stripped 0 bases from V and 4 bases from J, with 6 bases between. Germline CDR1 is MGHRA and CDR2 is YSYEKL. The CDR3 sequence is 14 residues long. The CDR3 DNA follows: TGCGCCAGCAGCCAAGATGGGGGCACCGGGGAGCTGTTTTTT. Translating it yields CASSQDGGTGELFF.

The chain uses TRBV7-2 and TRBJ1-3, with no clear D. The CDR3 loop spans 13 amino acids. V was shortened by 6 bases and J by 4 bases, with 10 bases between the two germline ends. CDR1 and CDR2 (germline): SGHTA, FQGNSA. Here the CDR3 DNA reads TGTGCCAGCAGTCATGCCTCAGGAAACACCATATATTTT. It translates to CASSHASGNTIYF.

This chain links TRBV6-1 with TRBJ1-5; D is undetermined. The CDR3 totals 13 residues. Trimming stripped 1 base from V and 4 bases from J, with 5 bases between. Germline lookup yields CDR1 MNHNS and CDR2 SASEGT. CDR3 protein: CASSEEWNQPQHF. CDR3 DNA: TGTGCCAGCAGTGAAGAATGGAATCAGCCCCAGCATTTT.

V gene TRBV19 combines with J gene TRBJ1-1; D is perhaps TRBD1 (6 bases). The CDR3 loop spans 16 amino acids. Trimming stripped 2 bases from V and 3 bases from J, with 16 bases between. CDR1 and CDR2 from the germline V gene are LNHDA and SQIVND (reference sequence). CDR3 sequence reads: CASSIIPGAQYTEAFF. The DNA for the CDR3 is TGTGCCAGTAGTATAATCCCGGGGGCCCAATACACTGAAGCTTTCTTT.

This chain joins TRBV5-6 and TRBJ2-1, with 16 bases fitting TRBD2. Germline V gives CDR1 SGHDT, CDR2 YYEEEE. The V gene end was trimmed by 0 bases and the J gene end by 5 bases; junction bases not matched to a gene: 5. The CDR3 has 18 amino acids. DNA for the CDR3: TGTGCCAGCAGCTTGGTGGGACTAGCGGGGGGGCTCGACAATGAGCAGTTCTTC. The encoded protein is CASSLVGLAGGLDNEQFF.

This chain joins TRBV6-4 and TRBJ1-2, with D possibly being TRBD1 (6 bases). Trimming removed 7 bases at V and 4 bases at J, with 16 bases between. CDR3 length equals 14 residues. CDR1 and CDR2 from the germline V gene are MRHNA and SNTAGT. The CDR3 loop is CASKVTGSSYGYTF. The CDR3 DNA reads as TGTGCCAGCAAAGTTACAGGGTCGAGCTATGGCTACACCTTC.

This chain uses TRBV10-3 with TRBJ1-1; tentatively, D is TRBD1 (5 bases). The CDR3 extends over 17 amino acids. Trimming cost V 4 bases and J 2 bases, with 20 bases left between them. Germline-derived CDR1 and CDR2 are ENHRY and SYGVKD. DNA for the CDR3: TGTGCCATCAGTGCACAAAAGAACAGGCGCCCTAACACTGAAGCTTTCTTT. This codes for CAISAQKNRRPNTEAFF.

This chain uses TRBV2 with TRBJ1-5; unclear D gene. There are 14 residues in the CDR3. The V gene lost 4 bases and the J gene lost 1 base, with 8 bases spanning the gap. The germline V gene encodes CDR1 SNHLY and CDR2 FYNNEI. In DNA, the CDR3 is TGTGCCAGCAGTGTTAGGGAAAGCAATCAGCCCCAGCATTTT. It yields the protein CASSVRESNQPQHF.

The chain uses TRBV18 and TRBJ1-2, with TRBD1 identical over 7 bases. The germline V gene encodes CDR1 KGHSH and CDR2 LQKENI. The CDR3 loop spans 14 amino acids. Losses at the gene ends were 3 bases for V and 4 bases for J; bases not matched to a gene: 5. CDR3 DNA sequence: TGTGCCAGCTCACCCCAGGGGACAGCCTATGGCTACACCTTC. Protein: CASSPQGTAYGYTF.

The CDR3 DNA reads TGTGCCATCAGTGGGACAGGTGATGAAAAACTGTTTTTT. Translating it yields CAISGTGDEKLFF. This chain connects TRBV10-3 to TRBJ1-4; 7 bases are a match to TRBD1. V dropped 4 bases and J dropped 6; count of bases not matched to a gene: 2. The CDR3 extends over 13 amino acids. Germline assignment: CDR1 ENHRY and CDR2 SYGVKD.

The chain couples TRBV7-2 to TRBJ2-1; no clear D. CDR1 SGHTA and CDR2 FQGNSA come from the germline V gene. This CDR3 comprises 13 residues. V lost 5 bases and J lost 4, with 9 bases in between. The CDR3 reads CASSAYWYNEQFF. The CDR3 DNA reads TGTGCCAGCAGCGCCTACTGGTACAATGAGCAGTTCTTC. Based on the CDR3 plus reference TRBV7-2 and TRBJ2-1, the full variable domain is GAGVSQSPSNKVTEKGKDVELRCDPISGHTALYWYRQSLGQGLEFLIYFQGNSAPDKSGLPSDRFSAERTGGSVSTLTIQRTQQEDSAVYLCASSAYWYNEQFFGPGTRLTVL.

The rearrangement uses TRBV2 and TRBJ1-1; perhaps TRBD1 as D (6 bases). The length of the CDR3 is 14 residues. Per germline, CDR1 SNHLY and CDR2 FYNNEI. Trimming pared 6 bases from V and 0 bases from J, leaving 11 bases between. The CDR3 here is CASRQGRMNTEAFF. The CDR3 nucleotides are TGTGCCAGCAGGCAGGGGAGGATGAACACTGAAGCTTTCTTT.

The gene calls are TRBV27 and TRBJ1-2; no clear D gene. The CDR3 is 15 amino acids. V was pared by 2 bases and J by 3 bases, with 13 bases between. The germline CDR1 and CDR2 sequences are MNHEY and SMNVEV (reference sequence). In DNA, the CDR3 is TGTGCCAGCAGTTTAGACCGGGCCGGGGACTATGGCTACACCTTC. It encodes CASSLDRAGDYGYTF.

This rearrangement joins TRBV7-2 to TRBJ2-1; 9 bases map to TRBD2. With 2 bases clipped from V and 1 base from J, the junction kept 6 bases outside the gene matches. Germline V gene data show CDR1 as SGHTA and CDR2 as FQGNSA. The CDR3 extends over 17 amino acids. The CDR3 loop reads CASSLMGLAGSYNEQFF. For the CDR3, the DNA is TGTGCCAGCAGCTTAATGGGCCTAGCGGGATCCTACAATGAGCAGTTCTTC.

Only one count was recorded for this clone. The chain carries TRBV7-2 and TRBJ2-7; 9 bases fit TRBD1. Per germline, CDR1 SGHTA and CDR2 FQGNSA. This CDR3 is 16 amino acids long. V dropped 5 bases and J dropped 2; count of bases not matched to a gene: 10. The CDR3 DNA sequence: TGTGCCAGCAGCCCCCCGGGACAGGGTGGGGCCTACGAGCAGTACTTC. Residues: CASSPPGQGGAYEQYF.

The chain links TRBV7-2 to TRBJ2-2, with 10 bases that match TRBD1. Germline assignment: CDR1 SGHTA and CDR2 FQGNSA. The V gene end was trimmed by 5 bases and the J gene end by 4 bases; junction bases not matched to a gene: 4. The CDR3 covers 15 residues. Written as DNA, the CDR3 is TGTGCCAGCAGCCTCAGGACAGGGGGCACCGGGGAGCTGTTTTTT. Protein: CASSLRTGGTGELFF.

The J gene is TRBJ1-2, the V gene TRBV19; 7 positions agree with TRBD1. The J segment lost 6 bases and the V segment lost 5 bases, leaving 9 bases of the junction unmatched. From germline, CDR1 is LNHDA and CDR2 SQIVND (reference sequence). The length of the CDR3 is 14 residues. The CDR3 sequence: CASSVSPGTDGYTF. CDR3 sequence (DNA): TGTGCCAGTAGTGTTAGCCCCGGGACAGATGGCTACACCTTC. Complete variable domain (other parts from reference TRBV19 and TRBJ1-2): DGGITQSPKYLFRKEGQNVTLSCEQNLNHDAMYWYRQDPGQGLRLIYYSQIVNDFQKGDIAEGYSVSREKKESFPLTVTSAQKNPTAFYLCASSVSPGTDGYTFGSGTRLTVV.

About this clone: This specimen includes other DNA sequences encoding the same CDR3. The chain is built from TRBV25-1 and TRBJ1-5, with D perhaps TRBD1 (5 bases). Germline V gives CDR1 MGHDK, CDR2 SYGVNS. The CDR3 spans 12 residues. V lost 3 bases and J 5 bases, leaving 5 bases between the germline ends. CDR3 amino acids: CASSEGDQPQHF. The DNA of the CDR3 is TGTGCCAGCAGTGAGGGGGATCAGCCCCAGCATTTT.